These T cell receptor beta chains were read from a single sample in a study of blood T cell repertoires in COVID-19. Assay: immunoSEQ multiplex PCR; the TCRdb copy retains only in-frame clones and omits some. The sample holds roughly 250,000 clones, about 86% seen once. Sample: peripheral blood. The receptors originated from a person aged 70 to 85 with COVID-19, enrolled during active disease. CDR3s include the opening cysteine and the closing phenylalanine or tryptophan. A D gene is named only where the DNA matches it firmly. Only some rows state a clone size, as once, few, many or a class for expanded clones.

abundance,d_gene,j_gene,v_gene,CDR3aa,CDR3nt
NA,TRBD2,TRBJ2-1,TRBV7-8,CASSKGGLASAHEQFF,TGTGCCAGCAGCAAGGGGGGACTAGCATCCGCCCATGAGCAGTTCTTC
few,TRBD2,TRBJ2-1,TRBV6-5,CASSPGLAGAGEQFF,TGTGCCAGCAGTCCGGGACTAGCGGGAGCGGGGGAGCAGTTCTTC
NA,NA,TRBJ2-3,TRBV28,CASCRETTDTQYF,TGTGCCAGCTGCCGGGAGACCACAGATACGCAGTATTTT
NA,TRBD1,TRBJ2-1,TRBV20-1,CSARGWGQGRSLSSYNEQFF,TGCAGTGCTCGTGGATGGGGACAGGGCAGATCCTTAAGCTCCTACAATGAGCAGTTCTTC
NA,TRBD1,TRBJ2-7,TRBV15,CATSRASTGGGEQYF,TGTGCCACCAGCAGGGCTTCGACAGGGGGTGGCGAGCAGTACTTC
once,TRBD2,TRBJ2-1,TRBV27,CASSLWSSGRSEQFF,TGTGCCAGCAGTTTATGGTCTAGCGGGAGGAGTGAGCAGTTCTTC
NA,TRBD2,TRBJ2-7,TRBV7-2,CASSRGLAGAYEQYF,TGTGCCAGCAGCAGGGGACTAGCGGGGGCCTACGAGCAGTACTTC
few,TRBD1,TRBJ1-2,TRBV11-2,CASSLFGQDYGYTF,TGTGCCAGCAGCTTATTTGGACAGGACTATGGCTACACCTTC
few,TRBD1,TRBJ1-2,TRBV10-3,CAIGTGLDYGYTF,TGTGCCATCGGGACAGGGTTGGACTATGGCTACACCTTC
NA,NA,TRBJ2-5,TRBV29-1,CSVETAVGETQYF,TGCAGCGTTGAAACGGCGGTGGGAGAGACCCAGTACTTC
NA,TRBD2,TRBJ2-1,TRBV28,CASSYTSGRAFGGYNEQFF,TGTGCCAGCAGCTATACTAGCGGGAGGGCCTTTGGAGGGTACAATGAGCAGTTCTTC
NA,TRBD1,TRBJ2-1,TRBV4-3,CASGNRDRVYNEQFF,TGCGCCAGCGGTAACCGGGACAGGGTATACAATGAGCAGTTCTTC
NA,NA,TRBJ2-2,TRBV19,CASRRQENTGELFF,TGTGCCAGTAGACGACAGGAAAACACCGGGGAGCTGTTTTTT
few,NA,TRBJ1-1,TRBV7-3,CASGRENTEAFF,TGTGCCAGCGGGCGGGAGAACACTGAAGCTTTCTTT
NA,TRBD1,TRBJ2-7,TRBV14,CASSEGRDRKYEQYF,TGTGCCAGCAGCGAAGGAAGGGACAGGAAGTACGAGCAGTACTTC
NA,TRBD2,TRBJ2-4,TRBV6-2/TRBV6-3,CASSSGGRVVIQYF,TGTGCCAGCAGTTCGGGGGGGCGGGTCGTCATTCAGTACTTC
NA,TRBD1,TRBJ1-5,TRBV6-2/TRBV6-3,CASSLQGFNQPQHF,TGTGCCAGCAGCCTACAGGGGTTCAATCAGCCCCAGCATTTT
NA,NA,TRBJ2-1,TRBV4-1,CASSQKTGYEQFF,TGCGCCAGCAGCCAGAAGACTGGGTATGAGCAGTTCTTC
NA,TRBD2,TRBJ2-7,TRBV2,CASSDASGSYEQYF,TGTGCCAGCAGTGATGCTAGCGGCTCCTACGAGCAGTACTTC
NA,NA,TRBJ1-5,TRBV19,CASSLEGAGNQPQHF,TGTGCCAGTAGTCTCGAGGGTGCGGGCAATCAGCCCCAGCATTTT
NA,TRBD1,TRBJ1-4,TRBV5-5,CASSSPGTGVEKLFF,TGTGCCAGCAGCTCACCCGGGACAGGGGTTGAAAAACTGTTTTTT
NA,NA,TRBJ2-5,TRBV5-1,CASSLEVHRKIKETQYF,TGCGCCAGCAGCTTGGAAGTCCACAGGAAAATAAAAGAGACCCAGTACTTC
NA,TRBD2,TRBJ2-2,TRBV11-2,CASSFLGLAGEAELFF,TGTGCCAGCAGCTTTCTGGGACTAGCGGGGGAGGCTGAGCTGTTTTTT
once,TRBD1,TRBJ1-1,TRBV7-9,CASSSGTGNTEAFF,TGTGCCAGCAGCTCCGGGACAGGAAACACTGAAGCTTTCTTT
NA,NA,TRBJ1-6,TRBV28,CASRTSGLLPRPLHF,TGTGCCAGCAGAACCTCCGGTCTCCTCCCGCGGCCCCTCCACTTT
once,TRBD1,TRBJ1-1,TRBV7-9,CASSLIQGANTEAFF,TGTGCCAGCAGCTTAATACAGGGGGCGAACACTGAAGCTTTCTTT
NA,NA,TRBJ2-7,TRBV3-1/TRBV3-2,CASSQEVGRVYEQYF,TGTGCCAGCAGCCAAGAGGTGGGCAGGGTCTACGAGCAGTACTTC
NA,TRBD1,TRBJ2-7,TRBV6-5,CASSYGQGQYF,TGTGCCAGCAGTTACGGACAGGGACAGTACTTC
NA,TRBD2,TRBJ2-7,TRBV5-3,CARSTRAALAGDSYEQYF,TGTGCCAGAAGCACCCGGGCGGCCCTAGCGGGGGACTCCTACGAGCAGTACTTC
NA,TRBD1,TRBJ2-1,TRBV10-3,CAISDDRGVNEQFF,TGTGCCATCAGTGACGACAGGGGTGTCAATGAGCAGTTCTTC
NA,NA,TRBJ2-5,TRBV19,CASGEETQYF,TGTGCCAGCGGAGAAGAGACCCAGTACTTC
NA,TRBD2,TRBJ2-5,TRBV4-1,CASSQEPGTSGMLQETQYF,TGCGCCAGCAGCCAAGAGCCCGGGACTAGCGGGATGCTTCAAGAGACCCAGTACTTC
NA,NA,TRBJ1-1,TRBV18,CASSPLTRNTEAFF,TGTGCCAGCTCACCACTTACGAGGAACACTGAAGCTTTCTTT
NA,NA,TRBJ1-6,TRBV19,CASSIGGFDSPLHF,TGTGCCAGTAGTATCGGGGGTTTTGATTCACCCCTCCACTTT
NA,NA,TRBJ1-2,TRBV6-5,CASSYSLVTNYGYTF,TGTGCCAGCAGTTACTCGTTAGTAACTAACTATGGCTACACCTTC
NA,TRBD1,TRBJ1-2,TRBV7-6,CASSLRPGQGDGYTF,TGTGCCAGCAGCTTGAGGCCGGGACAGGGGGATGGCTACACCTTC
NA,TRBD1,TRBJ2-2,TRBV7-8,CASSSYRDRRFSGELFF,TGTGCCAGCAGCTCATACCGGGACAGACGTTTTTCCGGGGAGCTGTTTTTT
NA,NA,TRBJ2-7,TRBV7-2,CASSLEARGYEQYF,TGTGCCAGCAGCTTAGAGGCCAGGGGTTACGAGCAGTACTTC
NA,TRBD2,TRBJ2-7,TRBV5-1,CASSLSRGGVMTYEQYF,TGCGCCAGCAGCTTGTCCCGCGGGGGGGTTATGACCTACGAGCAGTACTTC
NA,NA,TRBJ2-4,TRBV28,CASSPTPGLGAKNIQYF,TGTGCCAGCAGTCCCACTCCGGGACTCGGAGCCAAAAACATTCAGTACTTC
NA,NA,TRBJ2-7,TRBV14,CASSPYRGLYEQYF,TGTGCCAGCAGCCCCTACAGGGGACTGTACGAGCAGTACTTC
NA,NA,TRBJ2-7,TRBV19,CASSGGRTSYEQYF,TGTGCCAGTAGCGGGGGAAGAACCTCCTACGAGCAGTACTTC
NA,TRBD1,TRBJ2-5,TRBV28,CASSSRTGQETQYF,TGTGCCAGCAGTTCAAGGACAGGGCAAGAGACCCAGTACTTC
NA,TRBD2,TRBJ2-3,TRBV12-5,CASGLRLLAGETDTQYF,TGTGCTAGTGGTTTGAGGCTCCTAGCGGGAGAAACAGATACGCAGTATTTT
NA,TRBD1,TRBJ1-3,TRBV27,CASSLLGQGVGQTGNTIYF,TGTGCCAGCAGTTTATTGGGACAGGGAGTAGGACAGACTGGAAACACCATATATTTT
NA,TRBD1,TRBJ2-5,TRBV14,CASSPTGALGETQYF,TGTGCCAGCAGTCCTACAGGGGCCCTTGGGGAGACCCAGTACTTC
NA,TRBD1,TRBJ2-3,TRBV5-6,CASSGTGGHTDTQYF,TGTGCCAGCAGCGGCACAGGGGGCCACACAGATACGCAGTATTTT
NA,NA,TRBJ1-2,TRBV5-1,CASSLDRVGYTF,TGCGCCAGCAGCTTGGACAGGGTTGGCTACACCTTC
NA,TRBD1,TRBJ2-7,TRBV11-3,CASSSGTGVNYEQYF,TGTGCCAGCAGCTCCGGGACAGGGGTTAACTACGAGCAGTACTTC
NA,NA,TRBJ2-1,TRBV3-1/TRBV3-2,CASTPFGRHNEQFF,TGTGCCAGCACCCCCTTTGGGAGACACAATGAGCAGTTCTTC
NA,TRBD2,TRBJ2-1,TRBV2,CASRTSGVSYNEQFF,TGTGCCAGCAGAACGAGCGGGGTCTCCTACAATGAGCAGTTCTTC
NA,NA,TRBJ2-5,TRBV5-5,CASGRVGFGETQYF,TGTGCCAGCGGCCGGGTAGGTTTCGGGGAGACCCAGTACTTC
NA,NA,TRBJ1-1,TRBV9,CASSVVGGRGEAFF,TGTGCCAGCAGCGTAGTGGGTGGAAGGGGTGAAGCTTTCTTT
NA,NA,TRBJ1-5,TRBV2,CASSRGEGVPNQPQHF,TGTGCCAGCAGTAGGGGTGAAGGGGTACCTAATCAGCCCCAGCATTTT
NA,TRBD1,TRBJ1-4,TRBV9,CASSPGQGKGEKLFF,TGTGCCAGCAGCCCCGGACAGGGGAAGGGGGAAAAACTGTTTTTT